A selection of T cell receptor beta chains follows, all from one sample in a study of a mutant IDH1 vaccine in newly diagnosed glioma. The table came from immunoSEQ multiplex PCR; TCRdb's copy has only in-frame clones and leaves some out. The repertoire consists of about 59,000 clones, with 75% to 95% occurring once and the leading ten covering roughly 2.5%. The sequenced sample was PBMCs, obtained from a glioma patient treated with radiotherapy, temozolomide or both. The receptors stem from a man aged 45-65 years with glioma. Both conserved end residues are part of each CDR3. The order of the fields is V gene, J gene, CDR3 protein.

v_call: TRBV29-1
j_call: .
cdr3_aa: CSVEDPGSSYEQYF

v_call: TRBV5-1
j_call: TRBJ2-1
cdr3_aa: CASSLVRGSNEQFF

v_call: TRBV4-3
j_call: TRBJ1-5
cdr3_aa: CASSQDSGPNQPQHF

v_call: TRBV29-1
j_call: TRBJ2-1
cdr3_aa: CSVDANRSGEQFF

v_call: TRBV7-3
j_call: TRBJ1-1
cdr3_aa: CASSLSMNTEAFF

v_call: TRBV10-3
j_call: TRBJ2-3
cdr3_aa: CATYQGLAGDTQYF

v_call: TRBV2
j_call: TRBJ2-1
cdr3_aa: CASITGTSTSSYNEQFF

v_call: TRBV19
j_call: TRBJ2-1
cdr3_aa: CASSFGGLANEQFF

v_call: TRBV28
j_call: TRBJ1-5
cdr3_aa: CASSLAAPAAQPQHF

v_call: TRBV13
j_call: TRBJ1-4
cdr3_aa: CASSLWTAGTNEKLFF

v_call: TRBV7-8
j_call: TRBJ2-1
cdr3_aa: CASSTTATGYNEQFF

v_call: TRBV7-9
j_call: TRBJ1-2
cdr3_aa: CASSLSGAIEDYGYTF

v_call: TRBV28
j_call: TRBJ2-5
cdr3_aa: CASSLWSGGARAAQYF

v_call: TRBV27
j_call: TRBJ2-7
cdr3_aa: CASSRGHSYEQYF

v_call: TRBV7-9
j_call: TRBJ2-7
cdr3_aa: CASSLQHRGEQYF

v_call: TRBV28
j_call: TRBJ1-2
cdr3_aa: CASSSWATNYGYTF

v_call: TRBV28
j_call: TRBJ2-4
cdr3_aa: CASSFPKPQGKAKNIQYF

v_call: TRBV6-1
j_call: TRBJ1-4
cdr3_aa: CASSDLGGTNEKLFF

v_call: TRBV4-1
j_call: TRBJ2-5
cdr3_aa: CASSRLLGETQYF

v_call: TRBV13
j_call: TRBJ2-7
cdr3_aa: CASSSLGLAGGYEQYF

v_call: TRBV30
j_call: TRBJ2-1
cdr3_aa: CAWSQLAGANEQFF

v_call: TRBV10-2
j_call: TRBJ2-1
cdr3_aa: CASSDQGQHEQFF

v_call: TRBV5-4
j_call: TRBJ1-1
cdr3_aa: CASSLAGKNTEAFF

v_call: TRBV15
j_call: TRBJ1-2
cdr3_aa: CATSREEGGDYGYTF

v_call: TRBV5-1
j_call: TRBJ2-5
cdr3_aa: CASSFTGTSGTQETQYF

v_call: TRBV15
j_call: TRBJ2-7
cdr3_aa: CATSRGPYYEQYF

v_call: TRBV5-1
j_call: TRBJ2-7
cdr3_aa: CASSLGQGMVGRQYF

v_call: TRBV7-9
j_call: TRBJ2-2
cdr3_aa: CASSRDRGGGELFF

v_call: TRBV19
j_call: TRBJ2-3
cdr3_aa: CASSIAGGVDSTDTQYF

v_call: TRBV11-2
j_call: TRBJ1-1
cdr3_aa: CASSSIGFEAFF

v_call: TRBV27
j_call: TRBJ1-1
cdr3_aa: CASSPGTLSAAFF

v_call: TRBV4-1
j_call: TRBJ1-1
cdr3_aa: CASRVTGGFNTEAFF

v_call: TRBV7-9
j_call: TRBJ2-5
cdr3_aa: CASSHLGTDQETQYF

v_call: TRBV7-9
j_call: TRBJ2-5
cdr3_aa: CASSNPTVGETQYF

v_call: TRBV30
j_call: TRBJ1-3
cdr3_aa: CAWRKDALYSGNTIYF

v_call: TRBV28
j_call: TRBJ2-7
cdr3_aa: CATTSYGQYYEQYF

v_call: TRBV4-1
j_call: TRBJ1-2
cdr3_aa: CASSPHRGDGYTF